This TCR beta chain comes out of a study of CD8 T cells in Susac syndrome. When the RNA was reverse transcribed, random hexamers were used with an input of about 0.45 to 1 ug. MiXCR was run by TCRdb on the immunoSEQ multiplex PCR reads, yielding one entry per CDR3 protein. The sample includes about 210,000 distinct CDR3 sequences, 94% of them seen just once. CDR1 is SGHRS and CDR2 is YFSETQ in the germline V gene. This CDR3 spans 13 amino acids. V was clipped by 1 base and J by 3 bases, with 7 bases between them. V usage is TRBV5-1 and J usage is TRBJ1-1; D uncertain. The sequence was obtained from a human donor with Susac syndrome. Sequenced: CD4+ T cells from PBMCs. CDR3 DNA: TGCGCCAGCAGCTTGCGCTTCGACACTGAAGCTTTCTTT. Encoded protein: CASSLRFDTEAFF.